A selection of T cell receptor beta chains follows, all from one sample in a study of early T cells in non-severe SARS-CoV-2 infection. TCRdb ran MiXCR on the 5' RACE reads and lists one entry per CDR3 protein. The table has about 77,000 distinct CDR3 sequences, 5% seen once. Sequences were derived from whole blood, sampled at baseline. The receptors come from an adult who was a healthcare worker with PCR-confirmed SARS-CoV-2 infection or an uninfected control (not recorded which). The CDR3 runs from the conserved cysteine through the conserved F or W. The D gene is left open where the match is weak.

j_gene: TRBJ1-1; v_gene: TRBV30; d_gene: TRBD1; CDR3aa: CAWSLDRGGTEAFF
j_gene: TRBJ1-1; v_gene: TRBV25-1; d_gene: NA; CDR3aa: CASSGPFKRVTEAFF
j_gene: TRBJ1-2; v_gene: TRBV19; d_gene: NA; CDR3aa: CASSPRQIYYGYTF
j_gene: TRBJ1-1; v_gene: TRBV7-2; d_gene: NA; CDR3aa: CASSLSGQENTEAFF
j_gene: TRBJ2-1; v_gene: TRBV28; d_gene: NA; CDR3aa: CASSFRGSSYNEQFF
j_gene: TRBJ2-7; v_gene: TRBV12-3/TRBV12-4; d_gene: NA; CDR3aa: CASRRQTYEQYF
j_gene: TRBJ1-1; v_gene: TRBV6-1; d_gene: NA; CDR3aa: CASWAGQGANTEAFF
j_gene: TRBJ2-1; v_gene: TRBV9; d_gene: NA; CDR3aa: CASTPDGGSYNEQFF
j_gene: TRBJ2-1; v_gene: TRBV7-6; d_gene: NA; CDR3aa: CASSSRDSQEQFF
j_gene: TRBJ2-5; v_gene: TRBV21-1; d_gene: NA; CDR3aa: CASSKRSLAGVKTQYF
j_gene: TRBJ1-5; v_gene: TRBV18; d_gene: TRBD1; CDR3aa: CASSPGQTNQPQHF
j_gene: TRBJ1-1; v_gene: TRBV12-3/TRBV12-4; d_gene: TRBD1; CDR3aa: CASSLNRGTEAFF
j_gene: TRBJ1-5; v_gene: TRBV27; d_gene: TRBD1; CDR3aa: CASRRGQDRGPDQPQHF
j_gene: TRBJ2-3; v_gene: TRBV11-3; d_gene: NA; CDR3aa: CASSFLTNSDTQYF
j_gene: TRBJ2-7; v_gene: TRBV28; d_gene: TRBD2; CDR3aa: CASGTSGTLGEQYF
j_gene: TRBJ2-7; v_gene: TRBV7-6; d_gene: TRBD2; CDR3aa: CASSLAGGPYEQYF
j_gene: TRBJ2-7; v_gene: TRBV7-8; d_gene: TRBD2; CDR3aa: CASSATSGRHSEQYF
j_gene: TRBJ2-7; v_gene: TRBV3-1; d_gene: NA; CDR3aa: CASSYAHEQYF
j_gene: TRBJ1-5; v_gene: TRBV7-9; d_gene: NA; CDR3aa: CASSLVVGESNQPQHF
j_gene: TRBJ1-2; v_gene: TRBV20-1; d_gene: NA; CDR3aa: CSVRRQGRVVGYTF
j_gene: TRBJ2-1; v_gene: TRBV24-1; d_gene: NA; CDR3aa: CATSDPGGVYNEQFF
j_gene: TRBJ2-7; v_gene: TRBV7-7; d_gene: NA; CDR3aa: CASSPLGTDLYEQYF
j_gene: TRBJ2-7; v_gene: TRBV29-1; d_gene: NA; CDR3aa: CSVDRERRGEQYF
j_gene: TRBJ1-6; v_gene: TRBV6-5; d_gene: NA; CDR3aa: CASSYSSGPSNGSPLHF
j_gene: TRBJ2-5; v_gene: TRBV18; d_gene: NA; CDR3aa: CASSPQGGVLKETQYF
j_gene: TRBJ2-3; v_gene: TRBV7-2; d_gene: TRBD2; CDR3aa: CASGLADTDTQYF
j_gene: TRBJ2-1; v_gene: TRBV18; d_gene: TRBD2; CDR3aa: CASSPLSGRTYNEQFF
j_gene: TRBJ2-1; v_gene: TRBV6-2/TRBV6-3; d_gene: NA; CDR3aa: CASSYPDGVGAHYEQFF
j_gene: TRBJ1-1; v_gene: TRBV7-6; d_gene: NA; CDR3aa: CASSSRDMNTEAFF
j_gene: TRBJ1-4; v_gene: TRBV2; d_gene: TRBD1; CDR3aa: CASSLYAGGTNEKLFF
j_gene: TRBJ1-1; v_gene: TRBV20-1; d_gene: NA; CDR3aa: CSGRGGGVNTEAFF
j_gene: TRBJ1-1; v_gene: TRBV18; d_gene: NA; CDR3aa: CASSPRGDLNTEAFF
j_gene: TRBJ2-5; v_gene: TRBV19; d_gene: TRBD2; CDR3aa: CASSEGLSQETQYF
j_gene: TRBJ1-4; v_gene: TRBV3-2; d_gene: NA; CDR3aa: CASRLTGQPNEKLFF
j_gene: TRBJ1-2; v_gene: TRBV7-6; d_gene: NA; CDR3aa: CASSPSQGSQNGYTF
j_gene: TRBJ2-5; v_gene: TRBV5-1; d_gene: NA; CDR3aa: CASSIRVTPEGKTQYF
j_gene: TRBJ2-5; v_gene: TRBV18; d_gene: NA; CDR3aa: CASSPIVSGAEETQYF
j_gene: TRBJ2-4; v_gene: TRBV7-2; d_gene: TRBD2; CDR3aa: CASIGLAKDIQYF
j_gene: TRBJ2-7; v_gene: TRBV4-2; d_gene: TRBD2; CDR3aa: CASSQVGLATPYEQYF
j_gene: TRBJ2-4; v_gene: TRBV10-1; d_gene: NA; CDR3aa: CASSEDQGAKNIQYF